This T cell receptor beta chain was identified in a study of cytomegalovirus exposure and HLA in healthy donors. General observations from the study: Reports indicated that the classifier achieved high specificity and sensitivity in diagnosing cytomegalovirus status. Altogether, 164 TCR beta chains were recorded as cytomegalovirus-associated. In a later analysis, common viral pathogens appeared linked to several of the most significant clusters. A prior analysis recorded that most TCR beta V segments were productive about 87% or about 30% of the time.

V lost 7 bases and J 0 bases, leaving 22 bases between the germline ends. Germline V gene sequence: CDR1 PRHDT, CDR2 FYEKMQ (reference sequence). The CDR3 covers 18 residues. A multiplex PCR was run with 60 Vbeta primers and 13 Jbeta primers. Some clones are missing from TCRdb's copy, which holds only in-frame ones; the method was immunoSEQ multiplex PCR. The sample comprises 150,000 to 200,000 clones, 81% of which are singletons, and about 1.8% rests with the top ten. In the case of this clone: What it recognizes is unknown.

The chain recombines TRBV13 with TRBJ1-3, with D tentatively TRBD1 (6 bases). The TCR originated in a young man in good health and CMV-seronegative. Sequencing was performed on PBMCs. The CDR3 region is CASKVGRGSRLSGNTIYF. Written as DNA, the CDR3 is TGTGCCAGCAAAGTGGGGAGGGGGTCCCGTCTCTCTGGAAACACCATATATTTT.